Listed here is a single T cell receptor (beta chain). Each Susac syndrome patient had definite or probable disease by recently defined criteria. Random hexamers were used to reverse transcribe an amount of roughly 0.45 to 1 ug RNA. TCR beta CDR3 was amplified by immunoSEQ multiplex PCR. This amplification extended across 54 Vbeta and 13 Jbeta segments. TCRdb re-derived calls from the immunoSEQ multiplex PCR reads in MiXCR, one entry per CDR3 protein. This repertoire shows 55,000 to 80,000 distinct CDR3 sequences, around 93% found once; its top ten account for more than 0.13%. The data were taken from a study of CD8 T cells in Susac syndrome. Turning to the study itself: Of the sequenced Susac syndrome patients, six had active disease and fewer than 10 were in remission.

Trimming cost V 0 bases and J 4 bases, with 12 bases left between them. Germline loops: CDR1 SQVTM, CDR2 ANQGSEA. The CDR3 length is 14 residues. The TCR originated in a human donor with Susac syndrome. Sequenced input: CD4+ T cells from PBMCs. This chain joins TRBV29-1 and TRBJ1-2, with D unresolved. The CDR3 DNA sequence: TGCAGCGTTGAAGAAGCGCGACGGACCTATGGCTACACCTTC. It yields the protein CSVEEARRTYGYTF.